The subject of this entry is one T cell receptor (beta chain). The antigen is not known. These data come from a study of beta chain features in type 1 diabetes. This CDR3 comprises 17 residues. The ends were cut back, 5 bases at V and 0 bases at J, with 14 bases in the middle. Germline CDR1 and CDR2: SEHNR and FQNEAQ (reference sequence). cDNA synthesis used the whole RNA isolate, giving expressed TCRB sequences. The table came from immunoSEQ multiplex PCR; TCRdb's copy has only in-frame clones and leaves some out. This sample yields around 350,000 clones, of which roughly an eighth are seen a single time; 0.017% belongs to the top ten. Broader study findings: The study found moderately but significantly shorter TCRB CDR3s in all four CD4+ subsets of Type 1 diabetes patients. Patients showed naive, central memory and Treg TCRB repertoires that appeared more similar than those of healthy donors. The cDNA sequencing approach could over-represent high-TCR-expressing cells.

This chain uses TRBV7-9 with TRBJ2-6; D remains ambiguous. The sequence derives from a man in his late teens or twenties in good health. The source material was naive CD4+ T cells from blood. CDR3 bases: TGTGCCAGCAGCGTCCTGCGGCTCTACTCTGGGGCCAACGTCCTGACTTTC. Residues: CASSVLRLYSGANVLTF. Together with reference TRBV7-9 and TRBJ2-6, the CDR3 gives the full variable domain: DTGVSQNPRHKITKRGQNVTFRCDPISEHNRLYWYRQTLGQGPEFLTYFQNEAQLEKSRLLSDRFSAERPKGSFSTLEIQRTEQGDSAMYLCASSVLRLYSGANVLTFGAGSRLTVL.